This entry is about one T cell receptor (beta chain). The identical CDR3 is also encoded by other nucleotide sequences in the sample. The record originates from a study of cytomegalovirus exposure and HLA in healthy donors. It was with 60 Vbeta and 13 Jbeta primers that the PCR ran. Generated by immunoSEQ multiplex PCR, the TCRdb table keeps only in-frame clones and is missing some. This table lists under 200,000 clones. V gave up 0 bases and J gave up 4 bases, with 9 bases separating them. In germline, CDR1 is MNHEY, CDR2 SVGAGI. The CDR3 sequence is 14 residues long. This chain links TRBV6-5 with TRBJ1-1; D is perhaps TRBD1 (5 bases). Specimen: PBMCs. The receptor was derived from a man aged 25 to 45 in good health and CMV-seronegative. Here the CDR3 DNA reads TGTGCCAGCAGTTACTCGGCCAGGGCCACTGAAGCTTTCTTT. It yields the protein CASSYSARATEAFF.